Following are 31 T cell receptor beta chains from one sample sequenced in a study of shared clonotypes between healthy human individuals. Naive CD8 cells lacked CD45RO, underwent positive selection for CCR7 and left out terminally differentiated effector memory CD45RA+ cells. This table comes from immunoSEQ multiplex PCR, and its TCRdb copy is limited to in-frame clones, with some not included. The data contain some 740,000 clones, around 92% of them seen just once; the ten biggest clones take up around 24%. Sequencing used naive CD8+ T cells sorted from blood. The receptors shown here come from a man aged 25-45 years in good health.

This chain uses TRBV10-1 with TRBJ2-3, with 7 bases matching TRBD2. The CDR3 covers 14 residues. The V segment lost 5 bases and the J segment 3 bases; nucleotides outside the gene matches: 5. The germline V gene has CDR1 WNHNN and CDR2 SYGVQD (reference sequence). The CDR3 here is CASSYSGTTDTQYF. CDR3 nucleotides: TGCGCCAGCAGTTACAGCGGGACTACAGATACGCAGTATTTT.

This clone was observed a handful of times. The chain is built from TRBV7-2 and TRBJ2-2, with D possibly TRBD2 on 5 matching bases. CDR1 is SGHTA, CDR2 FQGNSA, per germline. Trimming took 4 bases from V and 3 from J, leaving 9 bases between them. The CDR3 length is 14 residues. The CDR3 loop reads CASSSSGYTGELFF. In DNA, the CDR3 is TGTGCCAGCAGCTCGTCGGGATACACCGGGGAGCTGTTTTTT.

The rearrangement uses TRBV15 and TRBJ2-1; tentative D call: TRBD2 (5 bases). This CDR3 is built from 17 residues. Per germline, CDR1 LNHNV and CDR2 YYDKDF (reference sequence). V lost 3 bases, J lost 2 bases, and 17 bases lay in between. The CDR3 bases are TGTGCCACCAGCAGCCAACGCGGGCGGGCGACCTACAATGAGCAGTTCTTC. The encoded protein is CATSSQRGRATYNEQFF.

This clone was found once. The chain recombines TRBV27 with TRBJ1-5; D remains ambiguous. V lost 2 bases to trimming and J lost 4 bases, with 9 bases between them. The V gene's germline CDR1 is MNHEY and CDR2 SMNVEV (reference sequence). This CDR3 has 14 amino acids. Here the CDR3 reads CASSLNGDNQPQHF. The CDR3 DNA is TGTGCCAGCAGTTTAAATGGCGATAATCAGCCCCAGCATTTT.

The chain combines TRBV5-8 with TRBJ2-1, with a possible D match to TRBD2 (6 bases). CDR1 and CDR2 (germline): SGHTS, YDEGEE. The CDR3 totals 18 residues. V was shortened by 4 bases and J by 7 bases, with 27 bases between the two germline ends. The CDR3 DNA sequence: TGTGCCAGCAGCCCCATCCCCGAACTCACGGTGGGGGGTAATGAGCAGTTCTTC. Amino acid sequence: CASSPIPELTVGGNEQFF.

The chain recombines TRBV7-6 with TRBJ2-1; D unresolved. The V end was cut by 0 bases, the J end by 5 bases, with 5 bases between. The CDR3 covers 13 residues. From germline, CDR1 is SGHVS and CDR2 FNYEAQ. The CDR3 here is CASSLAPNNEQFF. CDR3 DNA sequence: TGTGCCAGCAGCTTAGCTCCGAACAATGAGCAGTTCTTC.

The chain uses TRBV7-8 and TRBJ2-1; 8 nucleotides line up with TRBD2. The CDR3 is 15 amino acids. Trimming removed 1 base from V and 2 bases from J; junction bases left unmatched: 1. CDR1 and CDR2 from the germline V gene are SGHVS and FQNEAQ. Here the CDR3 reads CASSLELAAYNEQFF. CDR3 sequence (DNA): TGTGCCAGCAGCTTAGAACTAGCGGCCTACAATGAGCAGTTCTTC.

This clone was seen repeatedly, ten times or more. This chain joins TRBV10-1 and TRBJ2-1; 7 nucleotides match TRBD2. The CDR3 length is 15 residues. Germline CDR1 is WNHNN and CDR2 is SYGVQD (reference sequence). V dropped 7 bases and J dropped 7; count of bases not matched to a gene: 13. CDR3 DNA: TGCGCCAGCAAGTGGCGGCGGGAGTTAGTTAATGAGCAGTTCTTC. Translated: CASKWRRELVNEQFF.

This clone was found once. The chain uses TRBV11-2 and TRBJ2-5; D unresolved. Germline V gene lookup returns CDR1 SGHAT and CDR2 FQNNGV. V was cut by 1 base and J by 3 bases, with 9 bases left in between. CDR3 length: 14 residues. In DNA, the CDR3 is TGTGCCAGCAGCTTAGTTTGGGGTAAAGAGACCCAGTACTTC. It is translated as CASSLVWGKETQYF.

The chain carries TRBV19 and TRBJ1-5; D unresolved. The CDR3 is 19 amino acids. CDR1 is LNHDA, CDR2 SQIVND, per germline (reference sequence). Trimming shortened V by 0 bases and J by 0 bases, and 18 bases separated the two germline ends. This chain's CDR3 is CASSIEDLRPPDSNQPQHF. The CDR3 coding sequence is TGTGCCAGTAGTATAGAAGACCTACGACCTCCCGATAGCAATCAGCCCCAGCATTTT.

CDR3 region: CASSQGLAGHEQYF. In nucleotides, the CDR3 is TGTGCCAGCTCTCAGGGACTAGCGGGCCACGAGCAGTACTTC. The gene calls are TRBV27 and TRBJ2-7; 12 bases are shared with TRBD2. The germline CDR1 and CDR2 sequences are MNHEY and SMNVEV (reference sequence). The length of the CDR3 is 14 residues. The ends lost 8 bases at V and 5 bases at J; junction bases unmatched: 7.

This CDR3 is CASSLGGGYEQYF. The CDR3, as DNA: TGTGCCAGCAGCCTCGGGGGGGGGTACGAGCAGTACTTC. The chain carries TRBV4-2 and TRBJ2-7; the match to TRBD2 covers 8 bases. The V gene end was trimmed by 4 bases and the J gene end by 4 bases; junction bases not matched to a gene: 3. The CDR3 contains 13 residues. Per the germline V gene, CDR1 is LGHNA and CDR2 is YNFKEQ.

V is TRBV6-5 and J is TRBJ2-1, with D maybe TRBD1 (5 bases). The V gene lost 0 bases and the J gene lost 3 bases, with 6 bases spanning the gap. Germline CDR1 MNHEY, CDR2 SVGAGI. The CDR3 has 14 residues. The DNA of the CDR3 is TGTGCCAGCAGTTACTCCCAGGGCTACAATGAGCAGTTCTTC. This codes for CASSYSQGYNEQFF.

This chain joins TRBV4-1 and TRBJ2-7; D gene ambiguous. The CDR3 consists of 15 residues. Per germline, CDR1 MGHRA and CDR2 YSYEKL. Trimming removed 1 base from V and 4 bases from J, with 14 bases in between. This CDR3 reads CASSQVGSLPYEQYF. The CDR3 DNA follows: TGCGCCAGCAGCCAAGTCGGTTCCCTACCTTACGAGCAGTACTTC.

The rearrangement joins TRBV10-3 to TRBJ1-2; D perhaps matches TRBD1 (6 bases). Trimming shortened V by 3 bases and J by 4 bases, and 9 bases separated the two germline ends. Germline assignment: CDR1 ENHRY and CDR2 SYGVKD. This CDR3 region has 13 residues. CDR3 residues: CAISEVDSYGYTF. Here the CDR3 DNA reads TGTGCCATCAGTGAAGTGGACAGCTATGGCTACACCTTC.

The V and J genes are TRBV7-6 and TRBJ2-1; D remains unclear. CDR1 SGHVS and CDR2 FNYEAQ come from the germline V gene. Deletions cut 4 bases from V and 7 bases from J, with 11 bases between. The CDR3 is 13 amino acids. In DNA form, the CDR3 reads TGTGCCAGCAGCTCCGACCCATTGAATGAGCAGTTCTTC. It is translated as CASSSDPLNEQFF.

The chain is built from TRBV5-4 and TRBJ1-1, with 9 bases identical to TRBD1. CDR1 is SGHNT and CDR2 is YYREEE in the germline V gene (reference sequence). The junction had 6 bases not matched to a gene; V was cut back by 0 bases and J by 3 bases. The CDR3 loop spans 16 amino acids. The CDR3 nucleotides are TGTGCCAGCAGCTTGGTCGGACAGGGGATCGACACTGAAGCTTTCTTT. Protein sequence: CASSLVGQGIDTEAFF.

V usage is TRBV11-2 and J usage is TRBJ2-5; 9 positions match TRBD2. Germline V CDR1 and CDR2: SGHAT, FQNNGV. With 5 bases clipped from V and 5 bases from J, the junction kept 12 bases outside the gene matches. The CDR3 covers 16 residues. CDR3 bases: TGTGCCAGCAGCAGCCTGACAGGGCGGGAGGGGGAGACCCAGTACTTC. Amino acid sequence: CASSSLTGREGETQYF.

This rearrangement joins TRBV10-3 to TRBJ1-3; D remains ambiguous. The V gene's germline CDR1 is ENHRY and CDR2 SYGVKD. The CDR3 loop spans 14 amino acids. V was cut by 4 bases and J by 0 bases, with 7 bases left in between. The CDR3: CAISGLSSGNTIYF. In DNA form, the CDR3 reads TGTGCCATCAGTGGACTCAGCTCTGGAAACACCATATATTTT.

This sequence joins TRBV1 and TRBJ2-1. TRBV1 is noted as a pseudogene. CDR3 length equals 15 residues. The CDR3 region is CTNRQGGLFFNEQFF. CDR3 bases: TGCACCAACAGGCAGGGGGGACTATTTTTTAATGAGCAGTTCTTC.

The chain recombines TRBV5-1 with TRBJ2-1; D may be TRBD1 or TRBD2 (5 bases each). Germline loops: CDR1 SGHRS, CDR2 YFSETQ. The CDR3 runs 15 residues. Trimming took 4 bases from V and 3 from J, leaving 14 bases between them. As DNA, the CDR3 is TGCGCCAGCAGCGCCCCCGGGACGAACTACAATGAGCAGTTCTTC. Translated, it gives CASSAPGTNYNEQFF. The variable domain in full, with the rest retrieved from reference TRBV5-1 and TRBJ2-1, is KAGVTQTPRYLIKTRGQQVTLSCSPISGHRSVSWYQQTPGQGLQFLFEYFSETQRNKGNFPGRFSGRQFSNSRSEMNVSTLELGDSALYLCASSAPGTNYNEQFFGPGTRLTVL.

V is TRBV30 and J is TRBJ1-3; D gene uncertain. Germline assignment: CDR1 GTSNPN and CDR2 SVGIG (reference sequence). V was trimmed by 0 bases and J by 6 bases, leaving 9 bases between them. The CDR3 consists of 13 residues. CDR3 coding DNA: TGTGCCTGGAGTGTACCAATTATAAACACCATATATTTT. Encoded protein: CAWSVPIINTIYF.

V gene TRBV11-2 combines with J gene TRBJ2-2; D is possibly TRBD2 (6 bases). Trimming shortened V by 0 bases and J by 6 bases, and 23 bases separated the two germline ends. Germline assignment: CDR1 SGHAT and CDR2 FQNNGV. The CDR3 spans 19 residues. The chain's CDR3 is CASSLDNSPLAIRAGELFF. In nucleotides, the CDR3 is TGTGCCAGCAGCTTAGATAATTCCCCGCTAGCGATCAGGGCCGGGGAGCTGTTTTTT.

The chain couples TRBV4-1 to TRBJ1-2, with TRBD1 as a possible D gene (6 bases). Per germline, CDR1 MGHRA and CDR2 YSYEKL. Trimming removed 3 bases at V and 4 bases at J, with 15 bases between. The CDR3 length is 15 residues. The CDR3 spells CASSQLTGFGYGYTF. The CDR3 nucleotides read TGCGCCAGCAGCCAGCTAACAGGGTTTGGCTATGGCTACACCTTC.

This clone occurred a few times. V is TRBV7-9 and J is TRBJ2-3, with 8 bases matching TRBD2. Trimming took 0 bases from V and 6 from J; bases not matched to a gene: 5. The CDR3 spans 15 residues. The germline V gene has CDR1 SEHNR and CDR2 FQNEAQ (reference sequence). The DNA of the CDR3 is TGTGCCAGCAGCTTAGCAATAGCGGGAACGGATACGCAGTATTTT. Encoded protein: CASSLAIAGTDTQYF.

The CDR3 loop reads CASSQVYEQYF. The CDR3 DNA reads as TGTGCCAGCAGTCAGGTCTACGAGCAGTACTTC. The chain recombines TRBV28 with TRBJ2-7; no firm D call. Trimming took 5 bases from V and 3 from J, leaving 5 bases between them. This CDR3 region has 11 residues. Germline values: CDR1 MDHEN, CDR2 SYDVKM.

This chain uses TRBV10-3 with TRBJ2-1; 16 nucleotides line up with TRBD2. This CDR3 comprises 20 residues. From germline, CDR1 is ENHRY and CDR2 SYGVKD. The ends lost 6 bases at V and 10 bases at J; junction bases unmatched: 21. CDR3 protein: CAISGPSDHVGLAGGGEQFF. Written as DNA, the CDR3 is TGTGCCATCAGCGGTCCGTCTGACCACGTGGGACTAGCGGGAGGGGGGGAGCAGTTCTTC.

The chain couples TRBV28 to TRBJ2-5; 12 nucleotides match TRBD2. V lost 5 bases and J lost 4; bases outside the gene matches: 11. Germline loops: CDR1 MDHEN, CDR2 SYDVKM. The CDR3 is made up of 17 amino acids. CDR3 loop: CASSPLAGGPLVETQYF. CDR3 nucleotides: TGTGCCAGCAGTCCCCTAGCGGGAGGGCCGTTAGTAGAGACCCAGTACTTC.

The chain has TRBV5-8 and TRBJ2-7; tentatively, D is TRBD1 (5 bases). There are 14 residues in the CDR3. V was clipped by 3 bases and J by 4 bases, with 14 bases between them. Germline V CDR1 and CDR2: SGHTS, YDEGEE. In DNA form, the CDR3 reads TGTGCCAGCAGCTCCCGGCAGGGTTTGTACGAGCAGTACTTC. Residues: CASSSRQGLYEQYF.

This clone was recorded once. The chain is built from TRBV28 and TRBJ2-7; D might be TRBD1 (7 bases). Trimming took 3 bases from V and 6 from J, leaving 27 bases between them. The CDR3 runs to 18 residues. Germline V lookup: CDR1 MDHEN, CDR2 SYDVKM. This CDR3 reads CASSLEILRRDSPREQYF. CDR3 sequence (DNA): TGTGCCAGCAGTTTGGAGATTCTGAGGCGGGACAGTCCACGCGAGCAGTACTTC.

The table lists this clone with a count of one. The gene calls are TRBV5-1 and TRBJ2-5, with D possibly TRBD2 on 8 matching bases. The DNA end favors TRBJ2-7, so the J call may be wrong. The CDR3 is 19 amino acids. From germline, CDR1 is SGHRS and CDR2 YFSETQ. Here the CDR3 reads CASSEGQAPMVAGSYEQYF. In DNA, the CDR3 is TGCGCCAGCAGCGAAGGACAGGCTCCCATGGTAGCGGGAAGCTACGAGCAGTACTTC.